The clone carrying this T cell receptor beta chain was observed a few times. Its antigen is as yet unknown. Germline lookup yields CDR1 MDHEN and CDR2 SYDVKM. J gave up 4 bases and V 7 bases, and 3 bases lay outside the gene matches. The CDR3 contains 14 residues. The data belong to a study of post-analysis software for immune sequencing data. Study findings and constraints: About five TRBV segments appeared more often in patients than in controls, and TRBV5-6, TRBV5-1 and TRBV20-1 were among these. Patients with multiple sclerosis recorded significantly lower normalized Chao1 diversity than controls, the study found.

cDNA libraries of TCR beta carried unique molecular identifiers. In TCRdb, the PCR reads were re-called with MiXCR into one record per CDR3 protein. The sample consists of roughly 800,000 distinct CDR3 sequences, about half of them appearing once. This chain connects TRBV28 to TRBJ2-1; 11 positions agree with TRBD2. The specimen sequenced was blood. This receptor was identified in a girl aged 5 to 17 with multiple sclerosis. For the CDR3, the DNA is TGTGCCAGCACTCGGACTAGCGGGTACAATGAGCAGTTCTTC. It yields the protein CASTRTSGYNEQFF.